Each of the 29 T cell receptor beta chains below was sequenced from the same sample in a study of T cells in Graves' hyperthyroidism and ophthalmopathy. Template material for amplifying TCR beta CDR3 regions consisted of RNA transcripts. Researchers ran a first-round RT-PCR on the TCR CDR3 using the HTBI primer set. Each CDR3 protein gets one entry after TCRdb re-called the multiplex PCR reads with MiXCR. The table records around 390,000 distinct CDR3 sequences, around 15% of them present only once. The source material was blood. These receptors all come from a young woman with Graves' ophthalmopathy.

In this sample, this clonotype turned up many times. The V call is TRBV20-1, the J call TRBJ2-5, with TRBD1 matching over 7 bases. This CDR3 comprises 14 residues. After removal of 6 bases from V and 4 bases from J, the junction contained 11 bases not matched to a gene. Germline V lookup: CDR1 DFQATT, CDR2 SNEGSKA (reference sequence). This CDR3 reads CSAALVQGRETQYF. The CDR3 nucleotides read TGCAGTGCCGCACTCGTACAGGGGAGAGAGACCCAGTACTTC.

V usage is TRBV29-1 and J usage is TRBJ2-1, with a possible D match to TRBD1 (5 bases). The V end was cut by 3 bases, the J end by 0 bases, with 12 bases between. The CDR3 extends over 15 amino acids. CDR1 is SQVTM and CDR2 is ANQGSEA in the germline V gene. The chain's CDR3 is CSVDERGSSYNEQFF. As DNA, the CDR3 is TGCAGCGTTGATGAAAGGGGAAGCTCCTACAATGAGCAGTTCTTC.

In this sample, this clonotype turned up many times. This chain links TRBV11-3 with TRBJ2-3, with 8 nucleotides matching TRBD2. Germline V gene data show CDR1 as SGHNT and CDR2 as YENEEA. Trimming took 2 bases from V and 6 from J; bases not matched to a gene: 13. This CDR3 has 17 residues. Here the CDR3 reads CASSLSGPRGDADTQYF. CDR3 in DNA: TGTGCCAGCAGCTTAAGCGGCCCGCGGGGGGATGCGGATACGCAGTATTTT.

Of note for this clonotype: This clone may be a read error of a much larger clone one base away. The CDR3 sequence is CASSGAGSGYEQYF. The CDR3 DNA sequence: TGCGCCAGCAGCGGGGCAGGGTCCGGATACGAGCAGTACTTC. This chain links TRBV5-1 with TRBJ2-7; the D gene is possibly TRBD1 (5 bases). Trimming removed 4 bases from V and 4 bases from J, with 15 bases in between. Germline V lookup: CDR1 SGHRS, CDR2 YFSETQ. The CDR3 spans 14 residues.

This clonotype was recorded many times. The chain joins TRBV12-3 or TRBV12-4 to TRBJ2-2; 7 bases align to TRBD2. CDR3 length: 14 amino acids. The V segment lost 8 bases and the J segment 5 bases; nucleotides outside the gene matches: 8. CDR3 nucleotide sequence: TGTGCCAGCGGGGGGAGGGGACTAACCGGGGAGCTGTTTTTT. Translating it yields CASGGRGLTGELFF.

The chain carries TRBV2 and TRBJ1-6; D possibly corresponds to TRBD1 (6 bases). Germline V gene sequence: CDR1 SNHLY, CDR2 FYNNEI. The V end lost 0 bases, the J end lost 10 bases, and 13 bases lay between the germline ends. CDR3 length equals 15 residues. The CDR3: CASSEAQGLYSPLHF. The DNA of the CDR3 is TGTGCCAGCAGTGAAGCGCAGGGGTTATACTCACCCCTCCACTTT.

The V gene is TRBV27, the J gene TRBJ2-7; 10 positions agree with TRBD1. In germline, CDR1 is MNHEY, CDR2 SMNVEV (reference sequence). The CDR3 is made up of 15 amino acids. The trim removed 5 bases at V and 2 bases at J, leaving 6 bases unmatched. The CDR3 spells CASSRMGTGAYEQYF. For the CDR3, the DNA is TGTGCCAGCAGTAGGATGGGGACAGGGGCCTACGAGCAGTACTTC.

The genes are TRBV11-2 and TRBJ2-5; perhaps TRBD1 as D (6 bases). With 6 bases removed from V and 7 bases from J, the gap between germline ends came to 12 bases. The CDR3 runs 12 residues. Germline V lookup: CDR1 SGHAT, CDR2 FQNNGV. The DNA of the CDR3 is TGTGCCAGCAGGGGGGCCCTATGGACCCAGTACTTC. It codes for CASRGALWTQYF.

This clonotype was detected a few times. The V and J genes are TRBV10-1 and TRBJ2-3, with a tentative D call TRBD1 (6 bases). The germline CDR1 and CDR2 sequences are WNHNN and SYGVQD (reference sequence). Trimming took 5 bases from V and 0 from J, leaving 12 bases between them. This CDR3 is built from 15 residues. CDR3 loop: CASSKEGHSTDTQYF. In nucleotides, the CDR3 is TGCGCCAGCAGTAAAGAGGGACACAGCACAGATACGCAGTATTTT.

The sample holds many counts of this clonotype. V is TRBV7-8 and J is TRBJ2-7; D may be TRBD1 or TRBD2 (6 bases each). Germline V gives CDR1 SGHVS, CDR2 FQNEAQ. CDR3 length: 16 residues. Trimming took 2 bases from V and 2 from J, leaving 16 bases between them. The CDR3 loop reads CASSLFRGLLPYEQYF. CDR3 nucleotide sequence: TGTGCCAGCAGCTTATTCCGGGGGCTTCTCCCCTACGAGCAGTACTTC. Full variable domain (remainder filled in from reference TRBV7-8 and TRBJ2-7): GAGVSQSPRYKVAKRGQDVALRCDPISGHVSLFWYQQALGQGPEFLTYFQNEAQLDKSGLPSDRFFAERPEGSVSTLKIQRTQQEDSAVYLCASSLFRGLLPYEQYFGPGTRLTVT.

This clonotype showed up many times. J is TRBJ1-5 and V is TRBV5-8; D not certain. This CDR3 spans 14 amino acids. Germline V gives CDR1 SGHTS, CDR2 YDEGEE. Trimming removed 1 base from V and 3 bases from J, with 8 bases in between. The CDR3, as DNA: TGTGCCAGCAGCTTGCTAAACTCCAATCAGCCCCAGCATTTT. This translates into CASSLLNSNQPQHF. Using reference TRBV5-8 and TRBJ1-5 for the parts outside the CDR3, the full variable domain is EAGVTQSPTHLIKTRGQQATLRCSPISGHTSVYWYQQALGLGLQFLLWYDEGEERNRGNFPPRFSGRQFPNYSSELNVNALELEDSALYLCASSLLNSNQPQHFGDGTRLSIL.

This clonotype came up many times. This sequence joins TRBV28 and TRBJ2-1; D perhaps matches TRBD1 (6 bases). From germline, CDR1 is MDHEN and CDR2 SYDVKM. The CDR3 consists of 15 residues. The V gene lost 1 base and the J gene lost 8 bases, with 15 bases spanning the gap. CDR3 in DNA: TGTGCCAGCAGTTTATTGCAGGGGCGGCCCGATGAGCAGTTCTTC. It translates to CASSLLQGRPDEQFF.

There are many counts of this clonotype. DNA of the CDR3: TGCAGCGTCCCAACCTCCGTGAGAGGGGAGACCCAGTACTTC. Translated: CSVPTSVRGETQYF. V gene TRBV29-1 combines with J gene TRBJ2-5; TRBD2 might be the D (5 bases). Trimming pared 6 bases from V and 5 bases from J, leaving 19 bases between. The CDR3 loop spans 14 amino acids. CDR1 SQVTM and CDR2 ANQGSEA come from the germline V gene.

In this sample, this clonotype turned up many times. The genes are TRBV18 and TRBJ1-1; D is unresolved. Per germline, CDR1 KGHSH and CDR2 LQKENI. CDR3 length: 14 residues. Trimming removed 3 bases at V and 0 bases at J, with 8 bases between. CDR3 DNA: TGTGCCAGCTCACCGCAGGATATGAACACTGAAGCTTTCTTT. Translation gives CASSPQDMNTEAFF.

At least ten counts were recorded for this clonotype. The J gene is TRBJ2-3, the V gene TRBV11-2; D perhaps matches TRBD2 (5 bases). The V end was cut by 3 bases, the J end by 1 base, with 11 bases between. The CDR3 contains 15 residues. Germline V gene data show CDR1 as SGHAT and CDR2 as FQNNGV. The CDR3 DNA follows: TGTGCCAGCAGCTTTAGAGGGTGGGGCACAGATACGCAGTATTTT. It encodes CASSFRGWGTDTQYF.

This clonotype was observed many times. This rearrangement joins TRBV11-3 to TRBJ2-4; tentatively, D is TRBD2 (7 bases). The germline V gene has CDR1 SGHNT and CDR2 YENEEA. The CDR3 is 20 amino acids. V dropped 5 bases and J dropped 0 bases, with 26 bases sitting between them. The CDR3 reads CASSTPGRVIQGGAKNIQYF. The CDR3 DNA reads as TGTGCCAGCAGCACCCCGGGGAGGGTTATCCAAGGGGGAGCCAAAAACATTCAGTACTTC. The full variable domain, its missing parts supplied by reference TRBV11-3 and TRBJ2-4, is EAGVVQSPRYKIIEKKQPVAFWCNPISGHNTLYWYLQNLGQGPELLIRYENEEAVDDSQLPKDRFSAERLKGVDSTLKIQPAELGDSAVYLCASSTPGRVIQGGAKNIQYFGAGTRLSVL.

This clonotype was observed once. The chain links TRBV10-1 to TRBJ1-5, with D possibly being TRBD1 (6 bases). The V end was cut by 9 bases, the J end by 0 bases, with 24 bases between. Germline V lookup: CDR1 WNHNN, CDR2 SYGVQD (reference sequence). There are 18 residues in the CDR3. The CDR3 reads CARSRTGTSGPSNQPQHF. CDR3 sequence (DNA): TGCGCCAGATCTCGGACCGGGACATCCGGACCTAGCAATCAGCCCCAGCATTTT.

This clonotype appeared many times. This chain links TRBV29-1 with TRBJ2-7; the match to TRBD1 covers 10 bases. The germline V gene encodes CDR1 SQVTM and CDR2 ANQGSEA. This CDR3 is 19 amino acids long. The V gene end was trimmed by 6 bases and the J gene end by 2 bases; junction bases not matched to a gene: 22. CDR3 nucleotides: TGCAGCGTCTCAGAACCCGGCCGGACAGGGGGTTTCAGAACCTACGAGCAGTACTTC. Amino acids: CSVSEPGRTGGFRTYEQYF.

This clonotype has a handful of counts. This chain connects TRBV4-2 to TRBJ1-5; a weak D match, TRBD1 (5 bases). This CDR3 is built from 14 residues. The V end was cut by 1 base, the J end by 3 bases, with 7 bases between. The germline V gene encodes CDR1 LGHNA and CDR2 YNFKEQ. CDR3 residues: CASSQVGDNQPQHF. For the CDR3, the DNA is TGTGCCAGCAGCCAAGTAGGGGACAATCAGCCCCAGCATTTT.

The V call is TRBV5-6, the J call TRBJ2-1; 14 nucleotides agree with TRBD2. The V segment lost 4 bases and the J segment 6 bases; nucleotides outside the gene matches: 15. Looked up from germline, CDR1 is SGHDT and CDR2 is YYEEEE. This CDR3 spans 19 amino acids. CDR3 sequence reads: CASSRMGLAGVKKVNEQFF. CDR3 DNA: TGTGCCAGCAGCCGGATGGGACTAGCGGGGGTCAAAAAGGTCAATGAGCAGTTCTTC.

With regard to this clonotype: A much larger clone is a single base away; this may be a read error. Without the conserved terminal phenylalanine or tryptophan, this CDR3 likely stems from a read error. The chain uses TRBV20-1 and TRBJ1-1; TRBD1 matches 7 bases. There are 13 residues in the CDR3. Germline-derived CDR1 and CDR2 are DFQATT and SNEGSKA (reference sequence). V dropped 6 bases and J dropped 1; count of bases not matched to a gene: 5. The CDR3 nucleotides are TGCAGTGCACAGGGACAGACGAACACTGAAGCTTTCTTA. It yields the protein CSAQGQTNTEAFL.

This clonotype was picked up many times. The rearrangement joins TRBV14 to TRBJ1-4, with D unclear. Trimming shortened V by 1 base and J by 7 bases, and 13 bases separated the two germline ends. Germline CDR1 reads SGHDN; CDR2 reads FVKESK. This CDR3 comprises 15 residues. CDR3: CASSQVGRRSEKLFF. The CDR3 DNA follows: TGTGCCAGCAGCCAAGTAGGGAGGAGAAGTGAAAAACTGTTTTTT.

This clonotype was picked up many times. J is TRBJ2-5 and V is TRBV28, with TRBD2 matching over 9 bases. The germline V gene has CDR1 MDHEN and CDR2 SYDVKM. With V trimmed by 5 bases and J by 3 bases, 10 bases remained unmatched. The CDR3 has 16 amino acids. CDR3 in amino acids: CASSRPGLAVEETQYF. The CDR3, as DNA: TGTGCCAGCAGTAGACCGGGACTAGCAGTGGAAGAGACCCAGTACTTC.

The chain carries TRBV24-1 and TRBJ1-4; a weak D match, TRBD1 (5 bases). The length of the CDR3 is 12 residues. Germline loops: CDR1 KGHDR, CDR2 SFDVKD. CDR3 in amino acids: CAEGTGNEKLFF. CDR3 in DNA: TGTGCTGAGGGGACGGGGAATGAAAAACTGTTTTTT.

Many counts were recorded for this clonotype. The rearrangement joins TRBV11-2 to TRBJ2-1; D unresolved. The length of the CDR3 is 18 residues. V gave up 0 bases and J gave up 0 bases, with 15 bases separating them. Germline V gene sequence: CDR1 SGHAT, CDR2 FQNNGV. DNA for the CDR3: TGTGCCAGCAGCTTAGATGAGTGGGGAATGGGCTCCTACAATGAGCAGTTCTTC. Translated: CASSLDEWGMGSYNEQFF.

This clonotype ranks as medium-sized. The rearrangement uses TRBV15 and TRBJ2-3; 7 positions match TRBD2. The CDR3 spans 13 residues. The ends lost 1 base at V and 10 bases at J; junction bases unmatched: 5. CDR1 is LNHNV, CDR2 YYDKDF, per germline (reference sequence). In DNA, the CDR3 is TGTGCCACCAGCAGAGTCGCGGGAGAGGCGCAGTATTTT. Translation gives CATSRVAGEAQYF.

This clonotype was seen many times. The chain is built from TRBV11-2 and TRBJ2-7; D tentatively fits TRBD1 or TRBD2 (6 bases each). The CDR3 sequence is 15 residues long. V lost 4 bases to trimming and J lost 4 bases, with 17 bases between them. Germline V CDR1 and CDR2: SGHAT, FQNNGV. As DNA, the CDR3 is TGTGCCAGCAGCTCCGACCGGGGGCTATATTACGAGCAGTACTTC. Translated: CASSSDRGLYYEQYF.

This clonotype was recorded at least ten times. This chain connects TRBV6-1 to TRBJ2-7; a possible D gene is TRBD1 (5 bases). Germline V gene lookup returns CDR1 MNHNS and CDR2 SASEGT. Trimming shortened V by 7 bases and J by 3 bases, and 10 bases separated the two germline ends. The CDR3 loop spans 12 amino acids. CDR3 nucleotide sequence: TGTGCCAGCATCCAGGGTTACTACGAGCAGTACTTC. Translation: CASIQGYYEQYF.

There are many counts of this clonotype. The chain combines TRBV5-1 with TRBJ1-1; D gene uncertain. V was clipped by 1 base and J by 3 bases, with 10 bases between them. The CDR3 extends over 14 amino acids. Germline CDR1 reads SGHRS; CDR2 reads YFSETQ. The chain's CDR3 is CASSLRVGDTEAFF. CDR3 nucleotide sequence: TGCGCCAGCAGCTTGCGGGTGGGAGACACTGAAGCTTTCTTT.